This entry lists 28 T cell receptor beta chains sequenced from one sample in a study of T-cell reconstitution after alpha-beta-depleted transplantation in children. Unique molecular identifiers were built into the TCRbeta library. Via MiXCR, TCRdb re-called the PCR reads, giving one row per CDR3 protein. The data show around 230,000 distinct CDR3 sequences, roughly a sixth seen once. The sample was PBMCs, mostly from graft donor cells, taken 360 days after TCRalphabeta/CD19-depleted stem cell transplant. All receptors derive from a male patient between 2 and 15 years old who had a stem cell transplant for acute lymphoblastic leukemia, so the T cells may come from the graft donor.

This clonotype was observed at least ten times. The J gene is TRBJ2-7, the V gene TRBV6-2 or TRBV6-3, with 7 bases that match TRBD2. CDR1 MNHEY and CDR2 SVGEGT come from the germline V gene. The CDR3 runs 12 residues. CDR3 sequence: CPGGTASYEQYF. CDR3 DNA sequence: TGTCCGGGGGGAACGGCCTCCTACGAGCAGTACTTC.

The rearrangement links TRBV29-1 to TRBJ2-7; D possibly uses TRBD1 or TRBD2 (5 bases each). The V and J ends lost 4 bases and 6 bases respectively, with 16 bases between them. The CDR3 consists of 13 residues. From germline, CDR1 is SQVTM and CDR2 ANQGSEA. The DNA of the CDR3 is TGCAGCGTTGGGGGACCCCGGCCCCTCGAGCAGTACTTC. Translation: CSVGGPRPLEQYF.

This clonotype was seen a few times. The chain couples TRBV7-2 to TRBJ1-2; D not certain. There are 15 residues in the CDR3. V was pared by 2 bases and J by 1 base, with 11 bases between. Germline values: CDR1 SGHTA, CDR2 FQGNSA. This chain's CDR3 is CASSLYSEFNYGYTF. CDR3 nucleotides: TGTGCCAGCAGCTTATATTCTGAGTTTAACTATGGCTACACCTTC.

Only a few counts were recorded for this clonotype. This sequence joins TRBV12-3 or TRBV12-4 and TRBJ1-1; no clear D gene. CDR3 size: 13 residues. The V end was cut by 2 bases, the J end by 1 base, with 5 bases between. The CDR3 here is CASSLQANTEAFF. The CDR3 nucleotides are TGTGCCAGCAGTTTACAGGCGAACACTGAAGCTTTCTTT.

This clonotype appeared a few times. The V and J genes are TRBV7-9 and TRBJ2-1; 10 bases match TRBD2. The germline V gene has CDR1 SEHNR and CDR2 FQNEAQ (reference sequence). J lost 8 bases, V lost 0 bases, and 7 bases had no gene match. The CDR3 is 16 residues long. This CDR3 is CASSLAGLAIFDEQFF. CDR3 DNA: TGTGCCAGCAGCTTAGCGGGACTAGCGATATTTGATGAGCAGTTCTTC.

The CDR3 here is CASSSGTATQETQYF. CDR3 in DNA: TGTGCCAGCAGCTCCGGGACAGCCACCCAAGAGACCCAGTACTTC. The chain is built from TRBV7-8 and TRBJ2-5, with 7 nucleotides matching TRBD1. Germline CDR1 reads SGHVS; CDR2 reads FQNEAQ. This CDR3 is built from 15 residues. V gave up 4 bases and J gave up 1 base; unmatched junction bases: 6.

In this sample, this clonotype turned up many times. In DNA, the CDR3 is TGTGCCAGCAGCCCGATTAACACTGAAGCTTTCTTT. Amino acid sequence: CASSPINTEAFF. The chain recombines TRBV7-9 with TRBJ1-1; D gene ambiguous. Per germline, CDR1 SEHNR and CDR2 FQNEAQ (reference sequence). V was trimmed by 5 bases and J by 2 bases, leaving 6 bases between them. This CDR3 comprises 12 residues.

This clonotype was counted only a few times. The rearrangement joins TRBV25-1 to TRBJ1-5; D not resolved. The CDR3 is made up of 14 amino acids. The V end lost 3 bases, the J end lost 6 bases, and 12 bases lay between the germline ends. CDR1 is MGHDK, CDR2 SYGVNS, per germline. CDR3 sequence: CASSDKSGRQPQHF. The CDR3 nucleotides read TGTGCCAGCAGTGATAAGTCAGGCCGTCAGCCCCAGCATTTT.

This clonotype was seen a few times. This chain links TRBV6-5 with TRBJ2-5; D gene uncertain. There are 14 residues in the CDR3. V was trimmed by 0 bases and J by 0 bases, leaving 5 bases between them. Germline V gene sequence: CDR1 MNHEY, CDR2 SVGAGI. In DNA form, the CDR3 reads TGTGCCAGCAGTTACTCCCGGTACCAAGAGACCCAGTACTTC. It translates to CASSYSRYQETQYF.

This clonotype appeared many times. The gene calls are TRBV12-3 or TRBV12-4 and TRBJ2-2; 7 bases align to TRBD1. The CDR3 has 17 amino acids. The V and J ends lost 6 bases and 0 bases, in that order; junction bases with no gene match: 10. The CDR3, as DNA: TGTGCCAGCAGCCTCTGGGGACAGCCCTCGAACACCGGGGAGCTGTTTTTT. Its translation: CASSLWGQPSNTGELFF.

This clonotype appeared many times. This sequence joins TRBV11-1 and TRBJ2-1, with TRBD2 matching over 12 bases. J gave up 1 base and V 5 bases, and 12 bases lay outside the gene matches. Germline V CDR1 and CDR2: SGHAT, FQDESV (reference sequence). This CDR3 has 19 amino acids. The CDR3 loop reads CASSTLTTSGGRSYNEQFF. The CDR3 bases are TGTGCCAGCAGCACACTAACGACTAGCGGGGGCCGATCCTACAATGAGCAGTTCTTC.

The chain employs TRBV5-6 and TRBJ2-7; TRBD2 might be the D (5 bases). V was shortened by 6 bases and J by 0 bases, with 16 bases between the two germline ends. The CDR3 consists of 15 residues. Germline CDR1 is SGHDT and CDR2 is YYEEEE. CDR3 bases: TGTGCCAGCAACGGAGACGGGGTTGGCTCCTACGAGCAGTACTTC. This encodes CASNGDGVGSYEQYF.

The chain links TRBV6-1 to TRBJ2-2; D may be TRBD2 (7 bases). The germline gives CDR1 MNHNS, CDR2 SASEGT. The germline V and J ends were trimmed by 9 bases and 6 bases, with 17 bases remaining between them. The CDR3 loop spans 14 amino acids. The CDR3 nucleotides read TGTGCCAGTAAGAAAGGGGGGGGAGCCGGGGAGCTGTTTTTT. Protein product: CASKKGGGAGELFF.

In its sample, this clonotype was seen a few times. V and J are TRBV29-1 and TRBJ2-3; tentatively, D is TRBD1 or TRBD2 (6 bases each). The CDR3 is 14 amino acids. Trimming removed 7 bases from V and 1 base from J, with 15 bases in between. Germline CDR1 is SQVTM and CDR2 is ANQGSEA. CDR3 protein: CSAEGGGGTDTQYF. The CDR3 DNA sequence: TGCAGCGCTGAGGGGGGCGGGGGCACAGATACGCAGTATTTT.

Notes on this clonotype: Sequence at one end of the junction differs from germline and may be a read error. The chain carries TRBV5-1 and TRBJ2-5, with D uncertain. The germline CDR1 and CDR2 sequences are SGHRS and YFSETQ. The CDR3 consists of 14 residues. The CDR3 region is CASSFQAQKDTQYF. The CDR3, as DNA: TGCGCCAGCAGCTTCCAAGCACAGAAAGATACCCAGTACTTC.

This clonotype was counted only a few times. CDR3 sequence reads: CASSRGTGTWEQYF. Here the CDR3 DNA reads TGTGCCAGCAGTCGCGGGACCGGGACCTGGGAGCAGTACTTC. The V and J genes are TRBV12-3 or TRBV12-4 and TRBJ2-7; D is possibly TRBD2 (6 bases). V was pared by 5 bases and J by 7 bases, with 18 bases between. The CDR3 is 14 amino acids.

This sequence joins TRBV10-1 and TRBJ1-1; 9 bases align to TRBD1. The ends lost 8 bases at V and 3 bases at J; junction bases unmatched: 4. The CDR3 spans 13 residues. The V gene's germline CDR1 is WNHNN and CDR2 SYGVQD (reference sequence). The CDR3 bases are TGCGCCAGCCGCAGGACAGGGGACACTGAAGCTTTCTTT. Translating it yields CASRRTGDTEAFF.

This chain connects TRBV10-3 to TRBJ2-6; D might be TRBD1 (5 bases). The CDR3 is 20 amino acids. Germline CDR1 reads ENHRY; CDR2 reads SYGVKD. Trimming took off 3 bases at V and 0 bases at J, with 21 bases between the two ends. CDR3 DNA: TGTGCCATCAGTGACCCAGTCGGTGGCCTAGACAGCTCTGGGGCCAACGTCCTGACTTTC. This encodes CAISDPVGGLDSSGANVLTF.

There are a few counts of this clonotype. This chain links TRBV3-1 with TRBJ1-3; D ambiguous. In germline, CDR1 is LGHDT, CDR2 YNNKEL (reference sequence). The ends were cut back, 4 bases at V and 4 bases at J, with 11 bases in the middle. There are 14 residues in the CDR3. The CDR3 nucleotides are TGTGCCAGCAGCCCCAGTTTTTCCGGAAACACCATATATTTT. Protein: CASSPSFSGNTIYF.

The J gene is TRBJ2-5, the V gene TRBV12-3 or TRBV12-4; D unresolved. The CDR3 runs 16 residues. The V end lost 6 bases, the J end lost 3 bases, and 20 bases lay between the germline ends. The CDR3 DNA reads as TGTGCCAGCAGCCACCATCCATCCCGGGTCGAAGAGACCCAGTACTTC. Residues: CASSHHPSRVEETQYF.

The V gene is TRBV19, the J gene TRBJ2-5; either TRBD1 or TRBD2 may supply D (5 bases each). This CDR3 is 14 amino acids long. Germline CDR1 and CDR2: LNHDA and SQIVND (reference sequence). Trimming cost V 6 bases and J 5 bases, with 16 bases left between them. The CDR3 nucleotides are TGTGCCAGTAGCCCTGAGGGGTTTGGGGAGACCCAGTACTTC. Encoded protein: CASSPEGFGETQYF.

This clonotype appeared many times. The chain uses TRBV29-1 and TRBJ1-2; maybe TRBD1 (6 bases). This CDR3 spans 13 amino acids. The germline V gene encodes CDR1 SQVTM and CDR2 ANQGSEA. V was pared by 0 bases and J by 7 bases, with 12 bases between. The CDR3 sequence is CSVEEQGVGGYTF. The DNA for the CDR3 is TGCAGCGTTGAAGAACAGGGTGTAGGTGGCTACACCTTC.

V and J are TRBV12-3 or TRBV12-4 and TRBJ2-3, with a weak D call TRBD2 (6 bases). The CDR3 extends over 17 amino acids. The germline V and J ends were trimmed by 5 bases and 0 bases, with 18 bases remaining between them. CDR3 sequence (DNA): TGTGCCAGCAGTAACCGGGGAGGCGCTACTAGCACAGATACGCAGTATTTT. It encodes CASSNRGGATSTDTQYF.

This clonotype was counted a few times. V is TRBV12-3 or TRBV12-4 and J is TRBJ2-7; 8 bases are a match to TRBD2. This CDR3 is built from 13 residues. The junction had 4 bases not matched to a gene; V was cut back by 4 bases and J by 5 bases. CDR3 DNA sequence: TGTGCCAGCAGTTCGAGACTAGCGAACGAGCAGTACTTC. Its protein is CASSSRLANEQYF.

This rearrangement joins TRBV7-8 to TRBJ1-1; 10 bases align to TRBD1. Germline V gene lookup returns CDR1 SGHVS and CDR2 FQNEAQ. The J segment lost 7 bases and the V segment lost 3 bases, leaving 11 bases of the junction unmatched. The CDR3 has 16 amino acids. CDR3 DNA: TGTGCCAGCAGCTTCCGGACAGGGGGTATTGATGGTGAAGCTTTCTTT. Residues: CASSFRTGGIDGEAFF.

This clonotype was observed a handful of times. The CDR3, as DNA: TGCAGCGTTATGGACCTTAGAGAGCAAGCTTTCTTT. This codes for CSVMDLREQAFF. This chain connects TRBV29-1 to TRBJ1-1; no definite D call. Germline V lookup: CDR1 SQVTM, CDR2 ANQGSEA. The CDR3 length is 12 residues. With 5 bases removed from V and 9 bases from J, the gap between germline ends came to 16 bases.

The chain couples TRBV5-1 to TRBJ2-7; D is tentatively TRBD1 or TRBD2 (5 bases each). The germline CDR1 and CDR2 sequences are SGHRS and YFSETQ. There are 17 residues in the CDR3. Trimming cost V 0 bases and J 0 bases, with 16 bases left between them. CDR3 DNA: TGCGCCAGCAGCTTGGGGGCCCGGGTGAGGGGCTCCTACGAGCAGTACTTC. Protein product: CASSLGARVRGSYEQYF.

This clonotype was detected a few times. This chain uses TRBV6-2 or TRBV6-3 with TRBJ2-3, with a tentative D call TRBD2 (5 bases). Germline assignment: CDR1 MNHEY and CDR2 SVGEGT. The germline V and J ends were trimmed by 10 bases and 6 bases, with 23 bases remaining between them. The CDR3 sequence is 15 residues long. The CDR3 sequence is CATRLAGLRIDTQYF. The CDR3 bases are TGTGCCACCCGTTTGGCGGGCCTCAGGATTGATACGCAGTATTTT.